These 28 T cell receptor beta chains came from one sample sequenced in a study of blood T cell repertoires in COVID-19. Sequencing used immunoSEQ multiplex PCR; TCRdb keeps in-frame clones, though not all of them. This sample has under 200,000 clones, with 80% to 90% found just once. Sequencing was carried out using peripheral blood. The receptors shown here come from a man aged 55 to 70 with acute or convalescent COVID-19.

This chain uses TRBV4-2 with TRBJ2-7; the match to TRBD2 covers 9 bases. The V and J ends lost 3 bases and 2 bases, in that order; junction bases with no gene match: 11. Germline V gene lookup returns CDR1 LGHNA and CDR2 YNFKEQ. The CDR3 runs to 17 residues. CDR3: CASSHPEAGGDTYEQYF. CDR3 in DNA: TGTGCCAGCAGCCACCCGGAAGCGGGAGGAGACACCTACGAGCAGTACTTC.

This clone has just one count. The chain carries TRBV27 and TRBJ1-3; 9 bases match TRBD1. Germline loops: CDR1 MNHEY, CDR2 SMNVEV (reference sequence). The CDR3 has 16 residues. V lost 5 bases, J lost 5 bases, and 10 bases stayed unmatched. CDR3 in DNA: TGTGCCAGCAGTCCACTCTACGGGACAGGGCGAAACACCATATATTTT. Amino acids: CASSPLYGTGRNTIYF.

This clone showed up just once. The rearrangement joins TRBV5-6 to TRBJ1-5; a possible D gene is TRBD1 (5 bases). The CDR3 extends over 17 amino acids. V was pared by 3 bases and J by 3 bases, with 19 bases between. Germline loops: CDR1 SGHDT, CDR2 YYEEEE. Written as DNA, the CDR3 is TGTGCCAGCAGCTGCTTTCGTTGGCAGGGAAACAATCAGCCCCAGCATTTT. Amino acid sequence: CASSCFRWQGNNQPQHF.

The chain joins TRBV2 to TRBJ1-1, with D possibly matching TRBD1 (5 bases). V dropped 7 bases and J dropped 1 base, with 10 bases sitting between them. CDR1 and CDR2 from the germline V gene are SNHLY and FYNNEI. This CDR3 spans 13 amino acids. Here the CDR3 reads CASNYQGNTEAFF. CDR3 DNA sequence: TGTGCCAGCAACTACCAGGGGAACACTGAAGCTTTCTTT. The full variable domain, in which reference TRBV2 and TRBJ1-1 provide the parts outside the CDR3, is EPEVTQTPSHQVTQMGQEVILRCVPISNHLYFYWYRQILGQKVEFLVSFYNNEISEKSEIFDDQFSVERPDGSNFTLKIRSTKLEDSAMYFCASNYQGNTEAFFGQGTRLTVV.

The chain recombines TRBV3-1 (or the pseudogene TRBV3-2) with TRBJ2-3; possible D gene TRBD1, 5 bases. Germline assignment: CDR1 LGHDT and CDR2 YNNKEL (reference sequence). This CDR3 contains 14 residues. The V and J ends lost 2 bases and 4 bases respectively, with 10 bases between them. The CDR3: CASSQNIQADTQYF. The CDR3 bases are TGTGCCAGCAGCCAAAACATACAGGCAGATACGCAGTATTTT.

In its sample, this clone was seen once. The V and J genes are TRBV4-1 and TRBJ1-1; 8 nucleotides match TRBD1. With 1 base clipped from V and 6 bases from J, the junction kept 7 bases outside the gene matches. CDR1 is MGHRA, CDR2 YSYEKL, per germline. CDR3 length: 15 residues. CDR3 protein: CASSQGQGALAEAFF. The CDR3 DNA follows: TGCGCCAGCAGCCAAGGTCAGGGGGCTCTCGCTGAAGCTTTCTTT.

The genes are TRBV7-8 and TRBJ2-1; 8 bases fit TRBD1. Germline values: CDR1 SGHVS, CDR2 FQNEAQ. The CDR3 is 15 amino acids. The V and J ends lost 5 bases and 3 bases, in that order; junction bases with no gene match: 6. The CDR3 here is CASSLDRGNYNEQFF. The CDR3 DNA is TGTGCCAGCAGCCTTGACAGGGGAAACTACAATGAGCAGTTCTTC.

The table lists this clone with a count of one. This chain links TRBV28 with TRBJ1-2; D remains unclear. The ends were cut back, 1 base at V and 8 bases at J, with 11 bases in the middle. The CDR3 length is 13 residues. Germline CDR1 MDHEN, CDR2 SYDVKM. The CDR3 reads CASSLLAGRGYTF. The CDR3 bases are TGTGCCAGCAGTTTATTGGCCGGGAGGGGCTACACCTTC.

CDR3: CATHGSGGEQYF. CDR3 in DNA: TGTGCCACTCATGGTAGCGGGGGGGAGCAGTACTTC. The chain links TRBV3-1 (or the pseudogene TRBV3-2) to TRBJ2-7, with 10 bases matching TRBD2. Germline-derived CDR1 and CDR2 are LGHDT and YNNKEL (reference sequence). J was trimmed by 7 bases and V by 10 bases; bases with no gene match: 7. CDR3 length equals 12 residues.

The J gene is TRBJ1-3, the V gene TRBV28; TRBD1 is a possible D gene (6 bases). Germline V gene data show CDR1 as MDHEN and CDR2 as SYDVKM. The CDR3 is made up of 12 amino acids. Deletions cut 10 bases from V and 4 bases from J, with 11 bases between. The CDR3: CATGQRGNTIYF. In DNA, the CDR3 is TGTGCCACCGGACAGAGGGGAAACACCATATATTTT.

This clone appeared a single time. This chain connects TRBV18 to TRBJ1-1, with D perhaps matching TRBD1 (6 bases). The germline V and J ends were trimmed by 5 bases and 2 bases, with 15 bases remaining between them. Germline values: CDR1 KGHSH, CDR2 LQKENI. The CDR3 contains 15 residues. CDR3 DNA: TGTGCCAGCTCATCGATACAGGGAGTTAACACTGAAGCTTTCTTT. This codes for CASSSIQGVNTEAFF.

This clone was recorded a few times. This chain joins TRBV6-4 and TRBJ1-1, with D tentatively TRBD1 (5 bases). The CDR3 totals 16 residues. Trimming stripped 6 bases from V and 1 base from J, with 18 bases between. The germline V gene has CDR1 MRHNA and CDR2 SNTAGT. CDR3: CASSPGGGRKNTEAFF. The CDR3 nucleotides are TGTGCCAGCAGCCCCGGGGGGGGGAGAAAGAACACTGAAGCTTTCTTT.

The chain combines TRBV4-1 with TRBJ2-1; 7 nucleotides match TRBD2. CDR1 MGHRA and CDR2 YSYEKL come from the germline V gene. J lost 15 bases, V lost 1 base, and 12 bases had no gene match. The CDR3 covers 14 residues. In DNA form, the CDR3 reads TGCGCCAGCAGCCAAGTTCTTTCGCGGGAGTTACGGTTCTTC. It codes for CASSQVLSRELRFF.

This clone was seen a single time. The CDR3 DNA reads as TGTGCCAGCAGTTTTCCCGACAGGGTGGGCTACGAGCAGTACTTC. Protein sequence: CASSFPDRVGYEQYF. V usage is TRBV27 and J usage is TRBJ2-7; 7 bases are shared with TRBD1. The CDR3 spans 15 residues. Germline loops: CDR1 MNHEY, CDR2 SMNVEV (reference sequence). V gave up 3 bases and J gave up 3 bases; unmatched junction bases: 8.

This chain joins TRBV6-5 and TRBJ2-7, with D possibly TRBD1 on 6 matching bases. CDR3 length: 12 amino acids. V dropped 8 bases and J dropped 5 bases, with 13 bases sitting between them. From germline, CDR1 is MNHEY and CDR2 SVGAGI. This CDR3 reads CASERGGDEQYF. CDR3 coding DNA: TGTGCCAGCGAAAGAGGGGGTGACGAGCAGTACTTC.

This clone has only a few counts. The chain employs TRBV21-1 and TRBJ1-4. TRBV21-1 is shown as a pseudogene. The CDR3 totals 18 residues. Here the CDR3 DNA reads TGTGCCAGCAGCAATCACCGGAGGGACGTTACAACTAATGAAAAACTGTTTTTT. Amino acids: CASSNHRRDVTTNEKLFF.

The CDR3 coding sequence is TGCGCCAGCAGCCAAAGCGGAACCCCCAATGAGCAGTTCTTC. Its protein is CASSQSGTPNEQFF. This chain joins TRBV4-1 and TRBJ2-1; possibly TRBD2 for D (5 bases). The ends were cut back, 2 bases at V and 6 bases at J, with 11 bases in the middle. This CDR3 has 14 residues. Germline CDR1 MGHRA, CDR2 YSYEKL.

This chain joins TRBV18 and TRBJ2-1; 13 bases are a match to TRBD2. Trimming cost V 5 bases and J 7 bases; bases outside gene matches: 2. This CDR3 has 14 amino acids. Germline assignment: CDR1 KGHSH and CDR2 LQKENI. The CDR3 DNA reads as TGTGCCAGCTCATTGGGACTAGCGGGAAATGAGCAGTTCTTC. Translation gives CASSLGLAGNEQFF. Combining the CDR3 with reference TRBV18 and TRBJ2-1 gives the whole variable domain NAGVMQNPRHLVRRRGQEARLRCSPMKGHSHVYWYRQLPEEGLKFMVYLQKENIIDESGMPKERFSAEFPKEGPSILRIQQVVRGDSAAYFCASSLGLAGNEQFFGPGTRLTVL.

The CDR3: CASRKTVNTEAFF. Written as DNA, the CDR3 is TGTGCCAGCAGAAAGACAGTGAACACTGAAGCTTTCTTT. The chain recombines TRBV2 with TRBJ1-1; D perhaps matches TRBD1 (5 bases). The CDR3 sequence is 13 residues long. The V end was cut by 6 bases, the J end by 0 bases, with 8 bases between. Germline CDR1 reads SNHLY; CDR2 reads FYNNEI.

The V call is TRBV27, the J call TRBJ2-1, with 8 bases identical to TRBD2. The trim removed 1 base at V and 3 bases at J, leaving 5 bases unmatched. This CDR3 contains 16 residues. Germline lookup yields CDR1 MNHEY and CDR2 SMNVEV (reference sequence). CDR3 in amino acids: CASSLYVAGLYNEQFF. The CDR3 DNA sequence: TGTGCCAGCAGTTTATATGTAGCGGGGCTCTACAATGAGCAGTTCTTC.

The chain carries TRBV7-2 and TRBJ2-7, with TRBD2 as a possible D gene (5 bases). The CDR3 extends over 15 amino acids. Trimming removed 1 base at V and 2 bases at J, with 12 bases between. Germline V CDR1 and CDR2: SGHTA, FQGNSA. The CDR3, as DNA: TGTGCCAGCAGCTTAGAGGCGGGTCTTACCTACGAGCAGTACTTC. It translates to CASSLEAGLTYEQYF.

This chain uses TRBV3-1 (or the pseudogene TRBV3-2) with TRBJ1-1, with no clear D. Trimming took 0 bases from V and 10 from J, leaving 12 bases between them. The CDR3 is 13 amino acids. Looked up from germline, CDR1 is LGHDT and CDR2 is YNNKEL (reference sequence). Here the CDR3 reads CASSQDWAAGAFF. CDR3 sequence (DNA): TGTGCCAGCAGCCAAGATTGGGCGGCGGGAGCTTTCTTT.

The rearrangement uses TRBV6-5 and TRBJ1-2, with no clear D. Between the trimmed V and J ends, which lost 7 bases and 4 bases, there was a span of 13 bases. CDR3 length: 13 amino acids. Germline V gene lookup returns CDR1 MNHEY and CDR2 SVGAGI. The CDR3 loop is CASKQSSIYGYTF. CDR3 sequence (DNA): TGTGCCAGCAAACAGAGTTCGATCTATGGCTACACCTTC.

The chain carries TRBV28 and TRBJ1-4; 8 nucleotides align to TRBD1. CDR1 MDHEN and CDR2 SYDVKM come from the germline V gene. Unmatched junction bases numbered 14, after V lost 5 bases and J lost 12 bases. The CDR3 is made up of 15 amino acids. The CDR3 spells CASSRWRQGATELFF. The CDR3 coding sequence is TGTGCCAGCAGTCGCTGGCGGCAGGGGGCGACGGAACTGTTTTTT.

This chain uses TRBV6-6 with TRBJ2-5, with D tentatively TRBD1 (6 bases). Trimming left V 5 bases short and J 5 bases short, with 18 bases between. Germline loops: CDR1 MNHNY, CDR2 SVGAGI (reference sequence). The length of the CDR3 is 15 residues. CDR3 residues: CASSPPGAGYETQYF. The CDR3, as DNA: TGTGCCAGCAGTCCCCCAGGGGCAGGGTACGAGACCCAGTACTTC.

The chain employs TRBV27 and TRBJ2-2; 7 nucleotides match TRBD2. Germline assignment: CDR1 MNHEY and CDR2 SMNVEV (reference sequence). The CDR3 covers 16 residues. The junction had 3 bases not matched to a gene; V was cut back by 1 base and J by 1 base. CDR3 loop: CASSLWASGNTGELFF. DNA of the CDR3: TGTGCCAGCAGTTTATGGGCTAGCGGGAACACCGGGGAGCTGTTTTTT.

The chain carries TRBV11-2 and TRBJ1-6; TRBD1 might be the D (5 bases). This CDR3 contains 16 residues. CDR1 is SGHAT, CDR2 FQNNGV, per germline. V lost 3 bases, J lost 10 bases, and 19 bases lay in between. The DNA of the CDR3 is TGTGCCAGCAGCTTCAAGCCAGGGTTTAGCAACTCACCCCTCCACTTT. Its protein product is CASSFKPGFSNSPLHF.

This chain uses TRBV24-1 with TRBJ1-5; D perhaps matches TRBD1 (6 bases). The CDR3 has 15 residues. Trimming cost V 6 bases and J 6 bases, with 17 bases left between them. The germline CDR1 and CDR2 sequences are KGHDR and SFDVKD. CDR3 in DNA: TGTGCCACCAGTTCCTCAAATAGGGGGACTCAGCCCCAGCATTTT. Encoded protein: CATSSSNRGTQPQHF.